A selection of T cell receptor beta chains follows, all from one sample in a study of CD8 T cells in Susac syndrome. TCRdb used MiXCR to reprocess the immunoSEQ multiplex PCR reads, holding one entry per CDR3 protein. Of some 77,000 distinct CDR3 sequences in the sample, 90% to 95% are singletons; the top ten hold more than 0.5%. The sequencing sample was made of CD4+ T cells from PBMCs. The receptor source for this set is a human donor with Susac syndrome. CDR3s include the opening cysteine and the closing phenylalanine or tryptophan. The order of the fields is clone size, D gene, V gene, J gene, CDR3 DNA, CDR3 protein. The D gene is left open where the match is weak. Clone size appears in some rows only: once, few, many, or a class for an expanded clone.

-,TRBD1,TRBV6-6,TRBJ1-2,TGTGCCAGCGACAGGGCAGGGATGCTCTATGGCTACACCTTC,CASDRAGMLYGYTF
-,-,TRBV27,TRBJ1-1,TGTGCCAGCAGTTTATTTCGGGTCACTGAAGCTTTCTTT,CASSLFRVTEAFF
few,-,TRBV5-4,TRBJ2-1,TGTGCCAGCAGCTCGGAGGCCCTACCCACTAATGAGCAGTTCTTC,CASSSEALPTNEQFF
-,-,TRBV7-2,TRBJ2-7,TGTGCCAGCAGCTTAGCTACCTACGAGCAGTACTTC,CASSLATYEQYF
-,-,TRBV27,TRBJ1-2,TGTGCCAGCAGTTTAAAAGAGGGGAATGGCTACACCTTC,CASSLKEGNGYTF
-,-,TRBV5-1,TRBJ1-5,TGCGCCAGCAGCTTGGGCACCCGGGATAATAGCAATCAGCCCCAGCATTTT,CASSLGTRDNSNQPQHF
-,TRBD2,TRBV14,TRBJ2-5,TGTGCCAGCAGCCAAGTTCGGACTAGCGGGACAAAGACCCAGTACTTC,CASSQVRTSGTKTQYF
-,-,TRBV27,TRBJ2-1,TGTGCCAGCGGGTCCAGCTCCTACAATGAGCAGTTCTTC,CASGSSSYNEQFF
-,-,TRBV27,TRBJ1-2,TGTGCCAGCAGTAATCGGGACGGTCGCTATGGCTACACCTTC,CASSNRDGRYGYTF
-,-,TRBV24-1,TRBJ2-3,TGTGCCACCAGTGATCCGAGCACAGATACGCAGTATTTT,CATSDPSTDTQYF
-,-,TRBV6-2/TRBV6-3,TRBJ2-5,TGTGCCAGCAGTCCAATGTACCAAGAGACCCAGTACTTC,CASSPMYQETQYF
-,-,TRBV25-1,TRBJ2-1,TGTGCCAGCAGTAAAAAGAAAGGGAGAGGATACAATGAGCAGTTCTTC,CASSKKKGRGYNEQFF
-,-,TRBV29-1,TRBJ2-5,TGCAGCGCCCGGGGGGCCAAAGAGACCCAGTACTTC,CSARGAKETQYF
-,-,TRBV24-1,TRBJ2-3,TGTGCCACCAGTGATTATGGAGGCGCCACCACAGATACGCAGTATTTT,CATSDYGGATTDTQYF
-,-,TRBV20-1,TRBJ1-6,TGCAGTGCTAGAGATCCTGGCAGGGGCTCCTATAATTCACCCCTCCACTTT,CSARDPGRGSYNSPLHF
-,-,TRBV2,TRBJ1-6,TGTGCCAGCAGTCCCGAGGGCCTAATTAATTCACCCCTCCACTTT,CASSPEGLINSPLHF
-,-,TRBV7-3,TRBJ1-5,TGTGCCAGCAGCTTAACGAGCAATCAGCCCCAGCATTTT,CASSLTSNQPQHF
-,TRBD1,TRBV5-1,TRBJ2-4,TGCGCCAGCAGCCTCGGGACAGCTAATATAAACATTCAGTACTTC,CASSLGTANINIQYF